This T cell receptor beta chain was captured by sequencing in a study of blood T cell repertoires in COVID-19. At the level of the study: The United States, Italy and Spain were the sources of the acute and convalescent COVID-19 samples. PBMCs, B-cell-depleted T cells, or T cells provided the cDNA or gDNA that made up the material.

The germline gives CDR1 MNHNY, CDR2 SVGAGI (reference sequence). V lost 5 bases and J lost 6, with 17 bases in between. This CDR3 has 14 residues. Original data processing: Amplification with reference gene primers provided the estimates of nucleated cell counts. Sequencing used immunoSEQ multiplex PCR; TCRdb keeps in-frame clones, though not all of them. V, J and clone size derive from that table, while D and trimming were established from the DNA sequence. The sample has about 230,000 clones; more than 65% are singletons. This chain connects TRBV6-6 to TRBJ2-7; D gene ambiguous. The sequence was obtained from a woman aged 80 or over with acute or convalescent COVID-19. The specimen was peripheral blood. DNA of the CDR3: TGTGCCAGCAGTCCGGCCGGGTCTACTGGCGAGCAGTACTTC. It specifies CASSPAGSTGEQYF.